The 31 T cell receptor beta chains below all came from one sample that was sequenced in a study of blood T cell repertoires in COVID-19. Assay used: immunoSEQ multiplex PCR; TCRdb lists only in-frame clones, some missing. The sample includes 250,000 or so clones, 80% to 95% seen only once; the top ten take over 0.8%. The sample consisted of peripheral blood. The receptors were gathered from a man aged 30 to 45 with COVID-19, enrolled during active disease.

The genes are TRBV5-6 and TRBJ1-5; 8 nucleotides line up with TRBD1. The CDR3 covers 14 residues. J was trimmed by 7 bases and V by 5 bases; bases with no gene match: 8. CDR1 SGHDT and CDR2 YYEEEE come from the germline V gene. The DNA of the CDR3 is TGTGCCAGCAGGAAAGGACAGGGAGGGCAGCCCCAGCATTTT. Encoded protein: CASRKGQGGQPQHF.

V is TRBV6-5 and J is TRBJ1-1, with 9 positions matching TRBD1. V lost 5 bases and J lost 5; bases outside the gene matches: 9. The germline V gene encodes CDR1 MNHEY and CDR2 SVGAGI. This CDR3 is built from 15 residues. The CDR3 region has the DNA TGTGCCAGCAGTCAACCGGGACAGGGTTGGACTGAAGCTTTCTTT. Translation: CASSQPGQGWTEAFF.

The chain couples TRBV6-5 to TRBJ1-6; 8 bases match TRBD1. V shed 8 bases, J shed 10 bases, and the junction held 10 bases outside the gene matches. Germline V CDR1 and CDR2: MNHEY, SVGAGI. CDR3 length: 14 residues. CDR3 residues: CASRAPGGSSPLHF. CDR3 in DNA: TGTGCCAGCCGAGCCCCAGGGGGCAGCTCACCCCTCCACTTT.

The chain has TRBV18 and TRBJ1-4; perhaps TRBD1 as D (6 bases). V lost 6 bases and J lost 3, with 14 bases in between. The CDR3 has 15 amino acids. Germline V gene data show CDR1 as KGHSH and CDR2 as LQKENI. Written as DNA, the CDR3 is TGTGCCAGCTCCCAACTGACAGGCCCTAATGAAAAACTGTTTTTT. This translates into CASSQLTGPNEKLFF. Based on the CDR3 plus reference TRBV18 and TRBJ1-4, the full variable domain is NAGVMQNPRHLVRRRGQEARLRCSPMKGHSHVYWYRQLPEEGLKFMVYLQKENIIDESGMPKERFSAEFPKEGPSILRIQQVVRGDSAAYFCASSQLTGPNEKLFFGSGTQLSVL.

The chain carries TRBV9 and TRBJ2-1; no firm D call. With 2 bases removed from V and 3 bases from J, the gap between germline ends came to 6 bases. The CDR3 covers 13 residues. Per germline, CDR1 SGDLS and CDR2 YYNGEE. The CDR3, as DNA: TGTGCCAGCAGCGTTTCCGGCTACAATGAGCAGTTCTTC. Protein product: CASSVSGYNEQFF.

The chain carries TRBV5-1 and TRBJ1-3, with 7 bases lining up with TRBD1. Germline CDR1 reads SGHRS; CDR2 reads YFSETQ. The CDR3 length is 16 residues. The junction had 8 bases not matched to a gene; V was cut back by 1 base and J by 4 bases. The CDR3 spells CASSLTETGIGNTIYF. For the CDR3, the DNA is TGCGCCAGCAGCTTGACAGAGACAGGGATAGGAAACACCATATATTTT.

The chain couples TRBV5-6 to TRBJ1-6; D possibly corresponds to TRBD1 (6 bases). Germline lookup yields CDR1 SGHDT and CDR2 YYEEEE. This CDR3 has 15 residues. Trimming cost V 5 bases and J 6 bases, with 15 bases left between them. The CDR3 loop is CASSWGTPGNSPLHF. CDR3 DNA sequence: TGTGCCAGCAGTTGGGGGACACCGGGTAATTCACCCCTCCACTTT.

The chain combines TRBV5-4 with TRBJ1-1, with TRBD1 identical over 7 bases. This CDR3 has 14 amino acids. Trimming at V came to 0 bases and at J to 5 bases, leaving 4 bases not matched to a gene. Germline V gene lookup returns CDR1 SGHNT and CDR2 YYREEE (reference sequence). For the CDR3, the DNA is TGTGCCAGCAGCTTGGAGGGGGCACGAACTGAAGCTTTCTTT. Its protein is CASSLEGARTEAFF.

The rearrangement uses TRBV15 and TRBJ2-2, with TRBD1 identical over 8 bases. V was clipped by 0 bases and J by 3 bases; unmatched bases: 6. Germline V gene lookup returns CDR1 LNHNV and CDR2 YYDKDF (reference sequence). CDR3 size: 17 residues. The DNA for the CDR3 is TGTGCCACCAGCAGAGATAGCCCACAGGGGGACACCGGGGAGCTGTTTTTT. As protein: CATSRDSPQGDTGELFF. Drawing the rest from reference TRBV15 and TRBJ2-2, the complete variable domain is DAMVIQNPRYQVTQFGKPVTLSCSQTLNHNVMYWYQQKSSQAPKLLFHYYDKDFNNEADTPDNFQSRRPNTSFCFLDIRSPGLGDTAMYLCATSRDSPQGDTGELFFGEGSRLTVL.

The V call is TRBV24-1, the J call TRBJ2-5, with D hard to call. This CDR3 region has 14 residues. The germline V gene encodes CDR1 KGHDR and CDR2 SFDVKD. Trimming removed 3 bases from V and 5 bases from J, with 12 bases in between. CDR3 DNA sequence: TGTGCCACCAGTGATCCCCCTCCCGGTGAGACCCAGTACTTC. Its translation is CATSDPPPGETQYF.

CDR3 coding DNA: TGCGCCAGCAGCTTGCAGGGGAGCTCTGGGGCCAACGTCCTGACTTTC. It specifies CASSLQGSSGANVLTF. J is TRBJ2-6 and V is TRBV5-1, with D possibly matching TRBD1 (6 bases). Germline V gene lookup returns CDR1 SGHRS and CDR2 YFSETQ. Trimming took 1 base from V and 0 from J, leaving 8 bases between them. This CDR3 spans 16 amino acids.

The V gene is TRBV28, the J gene TRBJ2-1; D is possibly TRBD1 (5 bases). This CDR3 region has 12 residues. V lost 8 bases to trimming and J lost 12 bases, with 17 bases between them. Germline V CDR1 and CDR2: MDHEN, SYDVKM. The CDR3 nucleotides read TGTGCCAGCGAACAGGCCCAGTGGGGGCAGTTCTTC. Its protein is CASEQAQWGQFF.

Only a few counts were recorded for this clone. Different DNA sequences within this sample yield the same CDR3. This chain joins TRBV2 and TRBJ1-5; D unclear. CDR1 is SNHLY, CDR2 FYNNEI, per germline. V gave up 2 bases and J gave up 2 bases, with 7 bases separating them. CDR3 size: 14 residues. CDR3 DNA: TGTGCCAGCAGTGAACGGAGTGGCAATCAGCCCCAGCATTTT. Its translation: CASSERSGNQPQHF.

In its sample, this clone was seen once. The chain recombines TRBV7-9 with TRBJ1-2; TRBD1 matches at 7 bases. Germline V CDR1 and CDR2: SEHNR, FQNEAQ (reference sequence). CDR3 length equals 14 residues. V lost 5 bases to trimming and J lost 6 bases; unmatched junction nucleotides: 9. This chain's CDR3 is CASSGTVRANGYTF. CDR3 DNA sequence: TGTGCCAGCAGCGGGACAGTCAGGGCTAATGGCTACACCTTC.

This chain links TRBV7-9 with TRBJ1-5; 9 bases map to TRBD1. Germline loops: CDR1 SEHNR, CDR2 FQNEAQ (reference sequence). CDR3 length equals 18 residues. Unmatched junction bases numbered 12, after V lost 5 bases and J lost 1 base. The CDR3 region is CASSASRDRVESNQPQHF. The CDR3 DNA sequence: TGTGCCAGCAGCGCTTCCCGGGACAGGGTGGAGAGCAATCAGCCCCAGCATTTT.

The V and J genes are TRBV21-1 and TRBJ1-5; TRBD1, the D gene given by the table, was not confirmed from the DNA. TRBV21-1 is a recognized pseudogene. The CDR3 runs 16 residues. CDR3 sequence: CASSKGNRTGSQPQHF. The CDR3 DNA is TGTGCCAGCAGCAAAGGTAATAGGACAGGGAGTCAGCCCCAGCATTTT.

CDR3 protein: CASSSDRDYYNEQFF. The CDR3 DNA reads TGTGCCAGCAGTTCGGACAGAGACTACTACAATGAGCAGTTCTTC. J is TRBJ2-1 and V is TRBV6-5, with TRBD1 as a possible D gene (6 bases). Trimming pared 4 bases from V and 3 bases from J, leaving 13 bases between. Germline V lookup: CDR1 MNHEY, CDR2 SVGAGI. The CDR3 is 15 amino acids.

The rearrangement links TRBV19 to TRBJ2-1; no reliable D call. CDR3 size: 14 residues. V was cut by 0 bases and J by 8 bases, with 11 bases left in between. The germline CDR1 and CDR2 sequences are LNHDA and SQIVND (reference sequence). CDR3 amino acids: CASSIDLSVDEQFF. CDR3 DNA: TGTGCCAGTAGTATAGATCTCAGCGTCGATGAGCAGTTCTTC. Based on the CDR3 plus reference TRBV19 and TRBJ2-1, the full variable domain is DGGITQSPKYLFRKEGQNVTLSCEQNLNHDAMYWYRQDPGQGLRLIYYSQIVNDFQKGDIAEGYSVSREKKESFPLTVTSAQKNPTAFYLCASSIDLSVDEQFFGPGTRLTVL.

This CDR3 is CAISESEGWQPQHF. The CDR3 DNA is TGTGCCATCAGTGAGTCGGAGGGCTGGCAGCCCCAGCATTTT. The chain has TRBV10-3 and TRBJ1-5; no firm D call. This CDR3 contains 14 residues. Trimming took 0 bases from V and 7 from J, leaving 10 bases between them. Per germline, CDR1 ENHRY and CDR2 SYGVKD.

This clone was seen once. CDR3 nucleotides: TGTGCCAGCAGCTTAGGATCCGCACCCGGGACCCAGTACTTC. This codes for CASSLGSAPGTQYF. The chain links TRBV11-2 to TRBJ2-5; D uncertain. The V end lost 1 base, the J end lost 7 bases, and 13 bases lay between the germline ends. CDR1 and CDR2 (germline): SGHAT, FQNNGV. The CDR3 extends over 14 amino acids.

The chain joins TRBV11-2 to TRBJ1-1, with a possible D match to TRBD1 (5 bases). Trimming took off 6 bases at V and 4 bases at J, with 12 bases between the two ends. This CDR3 spans 13 amino acids. Germline CDR1 reads SGHAT; CDR2 reads FQNNGV. DNA of the CDR3: TGTGCCAGCAGGGCAGGGTTGTTCACTGAAGCTTTCTTT. It is translated as CASRAGLFTEAFF. The full variable domain, its missing parts supplied by reference TRBV11-2 and TRBJ1-1, is EAGVAQSPRYKIIEKRQSVAFWCNPISGHATLYWYQQILGQGPKLLIQFQNNGVVDDSQLPKDRFSAERLKGVDSTLKIQPAKLEDSAVYLCASRAGLFTEAFFGQGTRLTVV.

The chain employs TRBV7-9 and TRBJ1-3; 8 bases line up with TRBD1. CDR1 is SEHNR and CDR2 is FQNEAQ in the germline V gene (reference sequence). The length of the CDR3 is 16 residues. V dropped 3 bases and J dropped 4; count of bases not matched to a gene: 8. The CDR3 sequence: CASSFLTGVDGNTIYF. The CDR3 nucleotides are TGTGCCAGCAGCTTTTTGACAGGGGTAGACGGAAACACCATATATTTT. The full variable domain, completed using reference TRBV7-9 and TRBJ1-3, is DTGVSQNPRHKITKRGQNVTFRCDPISEHNRLYWYRQTLGQGPEFLTYFQNEAQLEKSRLLSDRFSAERPKGSFSTLEIQRTEQGDSAMYLCASSFLTGVDGNTIYFGEGSWLTVV.

This chain connects TRBV11-2 to TRBJ2-1; D perhaps matches TRBD1 (5 bases). Germline CDR1 reads SGHAT; CDR2 reads FQNNGV. Between the trimmed V and J ends, which lost 6 bases and 4 bases, there was a span of 19 bases. The CDR3 consists of 16 residues. The CDR3 loop reads CASRPPGRALYNEQFF. CDR3 in DNA: TGTGCCAGCAGACCTCCAGGCAGGGCCCTTTACAATGAGCAGTTCTTC.

The V and J genes are TRBV2 and TRBJ1-3; D gene ambiguous. This CDR3 spans 13 amino acids. Between the trimmed V and J ends, which lost 7 bases and 4 bases, there was a span of 11 bases. Per germline, CDR1 SNHLY and CDR2 FYNNEI. CDR3 DNA sequence: TGTGCCAGCATGCGGGTCGGCGGAAACACCATATATTTT. It codes for CASMRVGGNTIYF.

J is TRBJ1-1 and V is TRBV10-1; no firm D call. Between the trimmed V and J ends, which lost 8 bases and 2 bases, there was a span of 6 bases. The CDR3 spans 11 residues. Germline V CDR1 and CDR2: WNHNN, SYGVQD (reference sequence). CDR3: CASASNTEAFF. Here the CDR3 DNA reads TGCGCCAGCGCGAGTAACACTGAAGCTTTCTTT.

This chain joins TRBV7-3 and TRBJ1-2, with TRBD1 as a possible D gene (6 bases). CDR1 is SGHTA and CDR2 is FQGTGA in the germline V gene. The germline V and J ends were trimmed by 1 base and 6 bases, with 9 bases remaining between them. The CDR3 sequence is 13 residues long. In nucleotides, the CDR3 is TGTGCCAGCAGCTTAAGGGCAGGGGATGGCTACACCTTC. It translates to CASSLRAGDGYTF.

This chain joins TRBV12-3 or TRBV12-4 and TRBJ2-2; D is unclear. This CDR3 contains 13 residues. Between the trimmed V and J ends, which lost 5 bases and 6 bases, there was a span of 10 bases. The DNA for the CDR3 is TGTGCCAGCAGTGCCAGCGTGGCCGGGGAGCTGTTTTTT. Protein sequence: CASSASVAGELFF.

The chain employs TRBV19 and TRBJ1-1; D is undetermined. Germline V gene sequence: CDR1 LNHDA, CDR2 SQIVND (reference sequence). Deletions cut 6 bases from V and 1 base from J, with 15 bases between. The CDR3 is 15 residues long. The DNA for the CDR3 is TGTGCCAGTAGCTCATGGAGGGCAGAGAACACTGAAGCTTTCTTT. Its translation: CASSSWRAENTEAFF.

J is TRBJ2-5 and V is TRBV15; 9 bases map to TRBD1. CDR1 and CDR2 from the germline V gene are LNHNV and YYDKDF (reference sequence). This CDR3 region has 15 residues. J gave up 1 base and V 1 base, and 1 base lay outside the gene matches. In DNA, the CDR3 is TGTGCCACCAGCAGAGGGACAGGGGTCCAAGAGACCCAGTACTTC. This sequence encodes CATSRGTGVQETQYF.

The chain combines TRBV11-3 with TRBJ1-1; 7 nucleotides agree with TRBD1. The CDR3 spans 15 residues. V lost 1 base and J lost 0; bases outside the gene matches: 2. Germline CDR1 and CDR2: SGHNT and YENEEA. CDR3 sequence (DNA): TGTGCCAGCAGCTTAGCAGGGGGAATGAACACTGAAGCTTTCTTT. This gives the protein CASSLAGGMNTEAFF. Full variable domain (rest looked up from reference TRBV11-3 and TRBJ1-1): EAGVVQSPRYKIIEKKQPVAFWCNPISGHNTLYWYLQNLGQGPELLIRYENEEAVDDSQLPKDRFSAERLKGVDSTLKIQPAELGDSAVYLCASSLAGGMNTEAFFGQGTRLTVV.

CDR3 bases: TGTGCCAGCAGCTTGACTAGCGGGGGGGACTTATACAATGAGCAGTTCTTC. Translating gives CASSLTSGGDLYNEQFF. The genes are TRBV5-4 and TRBJ2-1; 13 bases map to TRBD2. Germline V CDR1 and CDR2: SGHNT, YYREEE (reference sequence). CDR3 length: 17 residues. V shed 1 base, J shed 4 bases, and the junction held 5 bases outside the gene matches. Based on the CDR3 plus reference TRBV5-4 and TRBJ2-1, the full variable domain is ETGVTQSPTHLIKTRGQQVTLRCSSQSGHNTVSWYQQALGQGPQFIFQYYREEENGRGNFPPRFSGLQFPNYSSELNVNALELDDSALYLCASSLTSGGDLYNEQFFGPGTRLTVL.